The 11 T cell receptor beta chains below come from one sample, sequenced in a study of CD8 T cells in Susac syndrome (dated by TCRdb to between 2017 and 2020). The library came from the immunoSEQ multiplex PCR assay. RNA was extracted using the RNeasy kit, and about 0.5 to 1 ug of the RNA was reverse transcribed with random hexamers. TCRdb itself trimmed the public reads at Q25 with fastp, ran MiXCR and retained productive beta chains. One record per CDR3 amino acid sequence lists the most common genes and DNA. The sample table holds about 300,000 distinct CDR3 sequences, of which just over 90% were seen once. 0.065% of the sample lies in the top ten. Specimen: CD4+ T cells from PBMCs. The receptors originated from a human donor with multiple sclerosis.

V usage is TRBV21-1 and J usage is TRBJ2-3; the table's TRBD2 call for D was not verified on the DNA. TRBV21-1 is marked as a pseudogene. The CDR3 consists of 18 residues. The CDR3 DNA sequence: TGTGCCAGCAGCATAACGGAGGCGGCTACATTCCTCACAGATACGCAGTATTTT. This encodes CASSITEAATFLTDTQYF.

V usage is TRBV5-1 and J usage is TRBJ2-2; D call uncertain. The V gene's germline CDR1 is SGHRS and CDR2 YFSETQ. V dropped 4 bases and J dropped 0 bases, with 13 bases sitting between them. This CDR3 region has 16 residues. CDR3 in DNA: TGCGCCAGCAGCCCTGGCGGTGGGGCGAACACCGGGGAGCTGTTTTTT. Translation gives CASSPGGGANTGELFF.

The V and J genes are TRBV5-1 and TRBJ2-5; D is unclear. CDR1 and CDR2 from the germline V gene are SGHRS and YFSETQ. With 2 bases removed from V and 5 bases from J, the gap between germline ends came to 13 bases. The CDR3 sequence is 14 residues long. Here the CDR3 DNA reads TGCGCCAGCAGCTTAATAACTGCAGAGGAGACCCAGTACTTC. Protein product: CASSLITAEETQYF.

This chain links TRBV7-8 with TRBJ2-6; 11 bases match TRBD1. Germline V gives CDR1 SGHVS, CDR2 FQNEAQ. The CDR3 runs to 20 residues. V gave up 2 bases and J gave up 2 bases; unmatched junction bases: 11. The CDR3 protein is CASSLLMVRDRGTGANVLTF. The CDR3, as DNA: TGTGCCAGCAGCTTACTGATGGTCCGGGACAGGGGGACTGGGGCCAACGTCCTGACTTTC.

In nucleotides, the CDR3 is TGTGCCAGCAGCCAGACGCAGCTCTTAGCCAAAAACATTCAGTACTTC. The encoded protein is CASSQTQLLAKNIQYF. The chain recombines TRBV3-1 with TRBJ2-4; no definite D call. The germline V gene encodes CDR1 LGHDT and CDR2 YNNKEL (reference sequence). This CDR3 region has 16 residues. Between the trimmed V and J ends, which lost 3 bases and 0 bases, there was a span of 12 bases. Looking up the rest from reference TRBV3-1 and TRBJ2-4 gives the full variable domain: DTAVSQTPKYLVTQMGNDKSIKCEQNLGHDTMYWYKQDSKKFLKIMFSYNNKELIINETVPNRFSPKSPDKAHLNLHINSLELGDSAVYFCASSQTQLLAKNIQYFGAGTRLSVL.

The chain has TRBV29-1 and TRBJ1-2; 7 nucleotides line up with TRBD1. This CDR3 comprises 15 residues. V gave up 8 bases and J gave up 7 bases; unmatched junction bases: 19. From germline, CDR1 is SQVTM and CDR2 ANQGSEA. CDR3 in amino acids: CSSQEWQGGIGGYTF. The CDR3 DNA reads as TGCAGCTCCCAGGAGTGGCAGGGGGGAATAGGTGGCTACACCTTC.

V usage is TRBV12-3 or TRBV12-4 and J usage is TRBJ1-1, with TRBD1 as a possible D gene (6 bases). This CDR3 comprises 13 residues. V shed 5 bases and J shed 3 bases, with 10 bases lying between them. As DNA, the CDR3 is TGTGCCAGCAGTGGACAGAGCTACACTGAAGCTTTCTTT. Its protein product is CASSGQSYTEAFF.

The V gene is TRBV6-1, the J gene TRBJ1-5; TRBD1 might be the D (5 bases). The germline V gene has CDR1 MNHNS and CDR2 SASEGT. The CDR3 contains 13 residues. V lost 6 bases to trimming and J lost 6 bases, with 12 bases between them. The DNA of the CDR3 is TGTGCCAGCAGAGAGGGGTTCATTCAGCCCCAGCATTTT. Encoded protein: CASREGFIQPQHF.

The CDR3 reads CATSRDPGPSSGNTIYF. CDR3 DNA: TGTGCCACCAGCAGAGACCCAGGGCCAAGCTCTGGAAACACCATATATTTT. This chain links TRBV15 with TRBJ1-3; tentatively, D is TRBD1 (5 bases). Germline values: CDR1 LNHNV, CDR2 YYDKDF (reference sequence). The CDR3 runs 17 residues. Trimming pared 0 bases from V and 0 bases from J, leaving 12 bases between.

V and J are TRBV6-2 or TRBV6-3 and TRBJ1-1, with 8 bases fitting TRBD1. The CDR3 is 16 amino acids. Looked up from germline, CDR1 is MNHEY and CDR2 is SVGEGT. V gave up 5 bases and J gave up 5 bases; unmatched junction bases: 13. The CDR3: CASSPRGRGLTTEAFF. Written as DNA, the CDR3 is TGTGCCAGCAGTCCTCGGGGCAGGGGGCTTACGACTGAAGCTTTCTTT.

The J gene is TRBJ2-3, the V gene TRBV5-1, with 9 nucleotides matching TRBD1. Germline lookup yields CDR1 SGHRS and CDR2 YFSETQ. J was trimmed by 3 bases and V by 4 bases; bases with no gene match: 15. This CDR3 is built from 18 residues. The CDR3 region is CASSHEPPGQGSTDTQYF. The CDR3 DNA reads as TGCGCCAGCAGCCATGAACCCCCGGGACAGGGTTCTACAGATACGCAGTATTTT. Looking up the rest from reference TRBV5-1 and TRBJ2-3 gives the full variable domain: KAGVTQTPRYLIKTRGQQVTLSCSPISGHRSVSWYQQTPGQGLQFLFEYFSETQRNKGNFPGRFSGRQFSNSRSEMNVSTLELGDSALYLCASSHEPPGQGSTDTQYFGPGTRLTVL.